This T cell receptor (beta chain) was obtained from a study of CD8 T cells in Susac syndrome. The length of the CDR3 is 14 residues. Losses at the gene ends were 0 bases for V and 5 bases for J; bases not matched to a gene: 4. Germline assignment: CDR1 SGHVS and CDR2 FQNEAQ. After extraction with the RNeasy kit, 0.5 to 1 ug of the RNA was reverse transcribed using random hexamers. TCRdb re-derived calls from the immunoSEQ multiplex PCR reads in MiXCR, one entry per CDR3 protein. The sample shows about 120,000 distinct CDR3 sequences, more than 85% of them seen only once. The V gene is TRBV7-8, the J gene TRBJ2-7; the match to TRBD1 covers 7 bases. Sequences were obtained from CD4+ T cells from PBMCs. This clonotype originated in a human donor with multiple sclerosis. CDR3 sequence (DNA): TGTGCCAGCAGCTTAGCCAACAGGGGCGACGAGCAGTACTTC. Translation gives CASSLANRGDEQYF.